The rows below give T cell receptor beta chains drawn from one sample of a study of a mutant IDH1 vaccine in newly diagnosed glioma. The antigens these receptors bind are not known. Sequencing was performed with immunoSEQ multiplex PCR; in TCRdb, only in-frame clones are kept and a portion is missing. The sample records about 69,000 clones, 70% to 90% being singletons. The material sequenced was PBMCs, taken from a glioma patient whose treatment included an IDH1 peptide vaccine. All receptors come from a man aged 25 to 40 with glioma. Both conserved end residues are part of each CDR3. The D gene is left open where the match is weak. Part of the rows lack a size; the others show once, few, many or a class for expanded clones.

>TRBD2|.|TRBJ2-7|TRBV10-3
TGTGCCATCAGTGCGGGACTAGCGGGCGAGCAGTACTTC
CAISAGLAGEQYF
>.|.|TRBJ2-6|TRBV5-1
TGCGCCAGCAGCTTGAACCAGGGGAGCTCTGGGGCCAACGTCCTGACTTTC
CASSLNQGSSGANVLTF
>.|.|TRBJ1-6|TRBV7-3
TGTGCCAGCAGTTCAGGAAATTCACCCCTCCACTTT
CASSSGNSPLHF
>TRBD1|.|TRBJ1-5|TRBV28
TGTGCGATTCGACAGGGAGGGCATCAGCCCCAGCATTTT
CAIRQGGHQPQHF
>.|.|TRBJ2-5|TRBV29-1
TGCAGCGTCGATCGCTTGGGGCAGGGAGGAGAGACCCAGTACTTC
CSVDRLGQGGETQYF
>.|.|TRBJ2-7|TRBV19
TGTGCCAGTAGTTGGAGTTCGGGACAAGACTACGAGCAGTACTTC
CASSWSSGQDYEQYF
>TRBD2|.|TRBJ2-3|TRBV27
TGTGCCATGAGCGGGGGCACAGATACGCAGTATTTT
CAMSGGTDTQYF
>.|.|TRBJ2-7|TRBV27
TGTGCCAGCAGTTCTCCTTCGCGGGACCCCTCCTACGAGCAGTACTTC
CASSSPSRDPSYEQYF
>.|.|TRBJ1-5|TRBV7-2
TGTGCCAGCAGCTCAGGGGTGGGGGGCGGTCAGCCCCAGCATTTT
CASSSGVGGGQPQHF
>.|.|TRBJ1-1|TRBV6-6
TGTGCCAGCAGCCGGACAGTTATAGAAGCTTTCTTT
CASSRTVIEAFF
>.|.|TRBJ2-7|TRBV20-1
TGCAGCCCGGGCGGGACCCACGAGCAGTACTTC
CSPGGTHEQYF
>TRBD1|once|TRBJ1-1|TRBV6-1
TGTGCCAGCAGGAAGGGGGCGGACACTGAAGCTTTCTTT
CASRKGADTEAFF
>.|.|TRBJ2-6|TRBV30
TGTGCCTGGAGTGTGCATGGGGGGGCCAACGTCCTGACTTTC
CAWSVHGGANVLTF
>TRBD2|.|TRBJ2-5|TRBV5-1
TGCGCCAGCTCCCGGGGGACTAGCGGGAGCGGAGAGACCCAGTACTTC
CASSRGTSGSGETQYF
>.|.|TRBJ2-5|TRBV5-1
TGCGCCAGCAGCTTGGCGAGGAACCAAGAGACCCAGTACTTC
CASSLARNQETQYF
>.|.|TRBJ1-5|TRBV5-4
TGTGCCAGCAGCTTAGGGGTGGACAGCAATCAGCCCCAGCATTTT
CASSLGVDSNQPQHF
>.|few|TRBJ1-2|TRBV2
TGTGCCAGCCAGGGGAGGAATGGCTACACCTTC
CASQGRNGYTF
>TRBD2|.|TRBJ2-1|TRBV7-6
TGTGCCAGCAGCCCGACTAGCGGGAGGCCCTACAATGAGCAGTTCTTC
CASSPTSGRPYNEQFF
>TRBD2|.|TRBJ2-3|TRBV6-1
TGTGCCAGCAGTGAGGGCGGGGGGGGCCCCACAGATACGCAGTATTTT
CASSEGGGGPTDTQYF
>.|.|TRBJ2-3|TRBV11-2
TGTGCCAGCAGCTCCGGCGCGGGGTTAACGTTGACAGATACGCAGTATTTT
CASSSGAGLTLTDTQYF
>.|.|TRBJ1-2|TRBV5-1
TGCGCCAGCAGCTTGGTGGCAGGGGCGGACTATGGCTACACCTTC
CASSLVAGADYGYTF
>.|few|TRBJ1-6|TRBV19
TGTGCCAGTAGTATGGGGGTCGAGGAATCGGTCCTCCACTTT
CASSMGVEESVLHF
>.|.|TRBJ2-5|TRBV2
TGTGCCAGCAGTCAACTGCAAGAGACCCAGTACTTC
CASSQLQETQYF
>.|.|TRBJ1-5|TRBV7-8
TGTGCCAGCAGCCCTGGGGGGTATCAGCCCCAGCATTTT
CASSPGGYQPQHF
>TRBD1|.|TRBJ1-2|TRBV7-8
TGTGCCAGCAGCTACAGGGGAAGGGGCCTTAATGGCTACACCTTC
CASSYRGRGLNGYTF
>.|.|TRBJ1-4|TRBV7-2
TGTGCCAGCAGTTACTGGGGGGCTGGGGAAAAACTGTTTTTT
CASSYWGAGEKLFF
>TRBD2|.|TRBJ2-7|TRBV11-1
TGTGCCAGCAGCGAAAGGCGACTAGCTGGCGAGCAGTACTTC
CASSERRLAGEQYF
>.|.|TRBJ2-7|TRBV27
TGTGCCAGCAGTTTTCAGGGGGGCGCGGGCCCCTCCTACGAGCAGTACTTC
CASSFQGGAGPSYEQYF
>.|.|TRBJ2-1|TRBV5-1
TGCGCCAGCAGCGTGGGTGGGTCCTACAATGAGCAGTTCTTC
CASSVGGSYNEQFF
>TRBD1|.|TRBJ2-5|TRBV6-1
TGTGCCAGCAGGACAGGGGCCGGTGAGACCCAGTACTTC
CASRTGAGETQYF
>.|few|TRBJ1-1|TRBV18
TGTGCCAGCTCACTAGGGACGGTGAACACTGAAGCTTTCTTT
CASSLGTVNTEAFF
>.|.|TRBJ2-7|TRBV9
TGTGCCAGCAGCGTAGACCCCTTGGTAAACGAGCAGTACTTC
CASSVDPLVNEQYF
>TRBD1|once|TRBJ2-1|TRBV28
TGTGCCAGTAGAAGACAGGGACCTTACAATGAGCAGTTCTTC
CASRRQGPYNEQFF
>TRBD1|.|TRBJ1-6|TRBV6-1
TGTGCCAGCAGTGAAGGGCGACAGGGTAATTCACCCCTCCACTTT
CASSEGRQGNSPLHF
>.|.|TRBJ1-1|TRBV11-2
TGTGCCAGCAGCCTACCTGGGGGGCCGCACGCTTTCTTT
CASSLPGGPHAFF
>.|.|TRBJ2-2|TRBV9
TGTGCCAGCGCTGGGGGGTTATTCGACACCGGGGAGCTGTTTTTT
CASAGGLFDTGELFF
>TRBD1|.|TRBJ1-2|TRBV28
TGTGCCAGCAGTTTAGCCGGGGACAGCATTACTAGGGGCTACACCTTC
CASSLAGDSITRGYTF
>TRBD1|once|TRBJ1-2|TRBV7-2
TGTGCCAGCAGCTCCCTCACAGGGGGCTGGATCTATGGCTACACCTTC
CASSSLTGGWIYGYTF
>TRBD1|.|TRBJ1-1|TRBV27
TGTGCCAGCAGTTTTAGGACAGGGAAAGCTGAAGCTTTCTTT
CASSFRTGKAEAFF
>TRBD2|.|TRBJ2-1|TRBV27
TGTGCCAGCAGTTCGAACTCACTAGCGTCGCATGAGCAGTTCTTC
CASSSNSLASHEQFF
>.|.|TRBJ2-2|TRBV7-6
TGTGCCAGCAGCTTAACCCTGACTTCGAACACCGGGGAGCTGTTTTTT
CASSLTLTSNTGELFF
>.|few|TRBJ1-3|TRBV4-1
TGCGCCACGTCGGACATCTCTGGAAACACCATATATTTT
CATSDISGNTIYF
>TRBD1|once|TRBJ1-6|TRBV2
TGTGCCAGCAACCCCGGGACAGAGTATTCACCCCTCCACTTT
CASNPGTEYSPLHF
>.|.|TRBJ1-2|TRBV19
TGTGCCAGTAGCAGACAGAATTATGGCTACACCTTC
CASSRQNYGYTF
>TRBD1|.|TRBJ1-6|TRBV27
TGTGCCAGCAGTCCAGGGGGTAGGTCCTATAATTCACCCCTCCACTTT
CASSPGGRSYNSPLHF
>.|.|TRBJ2-3|TRBV7-9
TGTGCCAGCAGACGGACAGAGACAGATACGCAGTATTTT
CASRRTETDTQYF
>.|few|TRBJ1-1|TRBV15
TGTGCCACCAGCAGGACGGACAGTTTGAACACTGAAGCTTTCTTT
CATSRTDSLNTEAFF